This entry describes one T cell receptor (beta chain). Its antigen is unknown. Sequencing was performed with immunoSEQ multiplex PCR; in TCRdb, only in-frame clones are kept and a portion is missing. Among around 48,000 clones listed, 70% to 80% were seen once. These data are taken from a study of T cells in localized non-small cell lung cancer. The CDR3 consists of 15 residues. V lost 7 bases to trimming and J lost 0 bases, with 12 bases between them. Germline V gene data show CDR1 as SNHLY and CDR2 as FYNNEI. General study findings and limits: Sequencing involved a lone tumor region, leaving heterogeneity possible. Median around 56 top-100 tumor clones were shared with paired adjacent lung. Adjacent uninvolved lung had the highest clonality, suggesting focused antigen responses. Elevated circulating T cell density in blood was associated with longer overall survival.

Material: peripheral blood, obtained before any cancer treatment. This receptor was obtained from a man aged 35 to 69 with stage I squamous cell lung carcinoma. The chain links TRBV2 to TRBJ1-4; D is ambiguous. The CDR3 sequence: CASNKEATTNEKLFF. The CDR3 DNA is TGTGCCAGCAATAAGGAGGCCACAACTAATGAAAAACTGTTTTTT.